The rows below give T cell receptor beta chains drawn from one sample of a study of blood T cell repertoires in COVID-19. The table came from immunoSEQ multiplex PCR; TCRdb's copy has only in-frame clones and leaves some out. In the table there are 250,000 or so clones, 90% of which are singletons. The sequencing sample was made of peripheral blood. The receptors shown here come from a woman in her sixties or seventies with COVID-19, enrolled during active disease. Both conserved end residues are part of each CDR3. The D gene is left open where the match is weak. Clone size, where shown, is once, few, many, or a class for clones that have expanded.

CDR3 DNA	CDR3 protein	clone size	D gene	J gene	CDR3 length	V gene
TGTGCCAGCAGTGATTTGTCCCTCTACGAGCAGTACTTC	CASSDLSLYEQYF	NA	NA	TRBJ2-7	13	TRBV2
TGTGCCAGCACCCTAGGGGCAGGGCTAAGCACAGATACGCAGTATTTT	CASTLGAGLSTDTQYF	once	NA	TRBJ2-3	16	TRBV2
TGTGCCAGTAGTATAGATTGGGGGCGTATAGACGAGCAGTACTTC	CASSIDWGRIDEQYF	once	NA	TRBJ2-7	15	TRBV19
TGTGCCAGCAGCCAGATGATGGGACAACCCTACGAGCAGTACTTC	CASSQMMGQPYEQYF	NA	NA	TRBJ2-7	15	TRBV3-1/TRBV3-2
TGTGCCATCAGTGACCCGGGAGGGACCGCCTTTCAGACCCAGTACTTC	CAISDPGGTAFQTQYF	NA	TRBD2	TRBJ2-5	16	TRBV10-3
TGTGCCAGTAGTTTCTCCCCATTCTCAGGATGGGAGACCCAGTACTTC	CASSFSPFSGWETQYF	NA	NA	TRBJ2-5	16	TRBV19
TGTGCCAGCAGGGCTGCTCCTAGCACAGATACGCAGTATTTT	CASRAAPSTDTQYF	NA	NA	TRBJ2-3	14	TRBV6-4
TGTGCCAGCAGCCAAGAGGGAGGATTGAACACTGAAGCTTTCTTT	CASSQEGGLNTEAFF	NA	NA	TRBJ1-1	15	TRBV4-2
TGTGCCAGCGGGCGGGGGGGGTCAGAGACCCAGTACTTC	CASGRGGSETQYF	NA	TRBD2	TRBJ2-5	13	TRBV6-6
TGTGCCAGCAGCCAAGTATCGGGGGACTTGTACCAAGAGACCCAGTACTTC	CASSQVSGDLYQETQYF	NA	NA	TRBJ2-5	17	TRBV3-1/TRBV3-2
TGTGCCAGTAGGGGGGGAAATCAGCCCCAGCATTTT	CASRGGNQPQHF	NA	NA	TRBJ1-5	12	TRBV19
TGCGCCAGCAGCCAATCCGGGACAGGAAACAATTCACCCCTCCACTTT	CASSQSGTGNNSPLHF	NA	TRBD1	TRBJ1-6	16	TRBV4-1
TGTGCCAGCAGCGGACGCGGGACAGGGGTGGGTGAAAAACTGTTTTTT	CASSGRGTGVGEKLFF	NA	TRBD1	TRBJ1-4	16	TRBV5-8
TGTGCCAGCAGCTCTAGGATTCCCCAAGAGACCCAGTACTTC	CASSSRIPQETQYF	NA	NA	TRBJ2-5	14	TRBV4-2
TGTGCCAGCAGCTTAGGGAGGGGGCGCGGCACTGAAGCTTTCTTT	CASSLGRGRGTEAFF	once	TRBD1	TRBJ1-1	15	TRBV11-2
TGTGCCAGTAGTGGCCGGACAGGGGCTCAGCCCCAGCATTTT	CASSGRTGAQPQHF	NA	TRBD1	TRBJ1-5	14	TRBV19
TGTGCCAGCAGCTTCATCCCAGGAGGGGACACTGAAGCTTTCTTT	CASSFIPGGDTEAFF	NA	NA	TRBJ1-1	15	TRBV5-6
TGTGCCAGCAGCCCTTGGGGGGACAGGGGTGGGAACACTGAAGCTTTCTTT	CASSPWGDRGGNTEAFF	few	TRBD1	TRBJ1-1	17	TRBV3-1/TRBV3-2
TGTGCCAGCTCATCCGTAGGAGGGGAAAAACTGTTTTTT	CASSSVGGEKLFF	NA	NA	TRBJ1-4	13	TRBV18
TGTGCCAGCAGCCCCGCGGGGGGGACAGTGAACACTGAAGCTTTCTTT	CASSPAGGTVNTEAFF	NA	TRBD1	TRBJ1-1	16	TRBV7-3
TGTGCCAGCAGCTTCCGGGACAGGCCATATGGCTACACCTTC	CASSFRDRPYGYTF	NA	TRBD1	TRBJ1-2	14	TRBV7-9
TGTGCCATCAGTGGCCAGGGGGGCTACACCTTC	CAISGQGGYTF	NA	NA	TRBJ1-2	11	TRBV10-3
TGCGCCAGCAGCCAAGAACGGGGGGCATGGACTGAAGCTTTCTTT	CASSQERGAWTEAFF	NA	NA	TRBJ1-1	15	TRBV4-3
TGTGCCAGCAGTCGGACGGGGAGCACAGATACGCAGTATTTT	CASSRTGSTDTQYF	NA	NA	TRBJ2-3	14	TRBV6-2/TRBV6-3
TGTGCCAGCAGCGAAGCAGGGTATGGCTACACCTTC	CASSEAGYGYTF	NA	NA	TRBJ1-2	12	TRBV11-2
TGTGCCACCCAGACAGGTGTATTCGCTGAAGCTTTCTTT	CATQTGVFAEAFF	NA	NA	TRBJ1-1	13	TRBV6-5
TGCGCCAGCAGCTCCTCGGACAGACGAAGCACAGATACGCAGTATTTT	CASSSSDRRSTDTQYF	NA	NA	TRBJ2-3	16	TRBV4-3
TGTGCCAGCAGCGATCCCGTAACAGGGGATAGGGTCTACAATGAGCAGTTCTTC	CASSDPVTGDRVYNEQFF	NA	TRBD1	TRBJ2-1	18	TRBV9
TGCGCCAGCAGCCGTGGACAGGGAGGGGGCTTAGGTGAAAAACTGTTTTTT	CASSRGQGGGLGEKLFF	NA	TRBD1	TRBJ1-4	17	TRBV4-1
TGTGCCAGCACCCCACGGGATAATTCACCCCTCCACTTT	CASTPRDNSPLHF	NA	NA	TRBJ1-6	13	TRBV3-1/TRBV3-2
TGCGCCAGCAGCCCAAGACAGGGTGTCACTGAAGCTTTCTTT	CASSPRQGVTEAFF	NA	TRBD1	TRBJ1-1	14	TRBV5-1
TGTGCCAGCAGCTGGGGACAGCCTCAAGAGACCCAGTACTTC	CASSWGQPQETQYF	NA	TRBD1	TRBJ2-5	14	TRBV7-2
TGCGCCAGCAGCCAAACACAGGGGGCCTCCTACGAGCAGTACTTC	CASSQTQGASYEQYF	NA	TRBD1	TRBJ2-7	15	TRBV4-3
TGTGCCAGCTCACCCGACAGTTACGAGCAGTACTTC	CASSPDSYEQYF	NA	NA	TRBJ2-7	12	TRBV18
TGCGCCAGCAGGCTGTCGGTTGGGGCGGGGGATGGCTACACCTTC	CASRLSVGAGDGYTF	NA	NA	TRBJ1-2	15	TRBV4-1
TGTGCCAGCAGCTTAGCAGCGGGGGGGCATTATGAGCAGTTCTTC	CASSLAAGGHYEQFF	NA	TRBD2	TRBJ2-1	15	TRBV7-9
TGCGCCAGCAGCTTTACGTGGGGACAGGGCGCCTACGAGCAGTACTTC	CASSFTWGQGAYEQYF	NA	TRBD1	TRBJ2-7	16	TRBV5-1
TGTGCCAGCAGTGCGGGGAATGGCCACAATGAGCAGTTCTTC	CASSAGNGHNEQFF	NA	NA	TRBJ2-1	14	TRBV2
TGTGCCAGCAGCTTTCAGGCTCGCTCTGGAAACACCATATATTTT	CASSFQARSGNTIYF	NA	NA	TRBJ1-3	15	TRBV7-9
TGCAGTGCTTCAAAAGAGACCCAGTACTTC	CSASKETQYF	few	NA	TRBJ2-5	10	TRBV20-1
TGCAGTGCTAGTGGGGGGGGGATGGTATCCTACAATGAGCAGTTCTTC	CSASGGGMVSYNEQFF	NA	TRBD2	TRBJ2-1	16	TRBV20-1
TGTGCCAGCAGCCAAGGGGGGGACACTGAAGCTTTCTTT	CASSQGGDTEAFF	NA	NA	TRBJ1-1	13	TRBV3-1/TRBV3-2
TGTGCCAGCTCCCCCACTCGTCTTGACTATGGCTACACCTTC	CASSPTRLDYGYTF	NA	NA	TRBJ1-2	14	TRBV2
TGTGCCAGTAGTATTTATTCCGGGGTCGTAGAGACCCAGTACTTC	CASSIYSGVVETQYF	NA	NA	TRBJ2-5	15	TRBV19
TGTGCCAGCCGGACAGCCCCTGGAAACACCATATATTTT	CASRTAPGNTIYF	NA	NA	TRBJ1-3	13	TRBV6-4
TGCGCCAGCAGCCGCAGGAGTAGGGGAAACACAGATACGCAGTATTTT	CASSRRSRGNTDTQYF	NA	NA	TRBJ2-3	16	TRBV4-1
TGTGCCAGCAGCTTGGGTGGAGGGGCCATTGAGCAGTTCTTC	CASSLGGGAIEQFF	few	NA	TRBJ2-1	14	TRBV7-6
TGTGCCAGCGGCCTGGGGGCGTTGCCATACAATGAGCAGTTCTTC	CASGLGALPYNEQFF	NA	NA	TRBJ2-1	15	TRBV5-8
TGTGCCAGTAGTATAGACTCTAAGTCCTACAATGAGCAGTTCTTC	CASSIDSKSYNEQFF	NA	NA	TRBJ2-1	15	TRBV19
TGTGCCAGCAGCCCCTGGGACAGACCCTATGGCTACACCTTC	CASSPWDRPYGYTF	NA	TRBD1	TRBJ1-2	14	TRBV7-9
TGTGCCAGCAGTTACTCGGGACACGGGGACAATGGCTACACCTTC	CASSYSGHGDNGYTF	NA	NA	TRBJ1-2	15	TRBV6-5
TGTGCTACGGTCGGCACCGGGGAGCTGTTTTTT	CATVGTGELFF	NA	NA	TRBJ2-2	11	TRBV12-5
TGTGCCAGCAGCACGACAGGGTCAGATACGCAGTATTTT	CASSTTGSDTQYF	NA	TRBD1	TRBJ2-3	13	TRBV5-4
TGTGCCAGCAGCCTCGGGACAGGCTCCTACGAGCAGTACTTC	CASSLGTGSYEQYF	NA	TRBD1	TRBJ2-7	14	TRBV7-2
TGTGCCAGCTTTCGAGGGCTCGTCTCTGGAAACACCATATATTTT	CASFRGLVSGNTIYF	NA	NA	TRBJ1-3	15	TRBV2
TGTGCCAGCAGTCGTCCCGGGACAGGGGCCGTGAACACTGAAGCTTTCTTT	CASSRPGTGAVNTEAFF	NA	TRBD1	TRBJ1-1	17	TRBV28
TGTGCCAGCAGCTTCGGGGAACGGAAGGCCCTCGGCTACACCTTC	CASSFGERKALGYTF	NA	NA	TRBJ1-2	15	TRBV5-8
TGTGCCAGCAGCCCATGGGACAGGGGCGGCGAAAAACTGTTTTTT	CASSPWDRGGEKLFF	NA	TRBD1	TRBJ1-4	15	TRBV7-9
TGTGCCATCAGTGAGTGGGGACAGGGGGCGTCGGGCTACACCTTC	CAISEWGQGASGYTF	NA	TRBD1	TRBJ1-2	15	TRBV10-3